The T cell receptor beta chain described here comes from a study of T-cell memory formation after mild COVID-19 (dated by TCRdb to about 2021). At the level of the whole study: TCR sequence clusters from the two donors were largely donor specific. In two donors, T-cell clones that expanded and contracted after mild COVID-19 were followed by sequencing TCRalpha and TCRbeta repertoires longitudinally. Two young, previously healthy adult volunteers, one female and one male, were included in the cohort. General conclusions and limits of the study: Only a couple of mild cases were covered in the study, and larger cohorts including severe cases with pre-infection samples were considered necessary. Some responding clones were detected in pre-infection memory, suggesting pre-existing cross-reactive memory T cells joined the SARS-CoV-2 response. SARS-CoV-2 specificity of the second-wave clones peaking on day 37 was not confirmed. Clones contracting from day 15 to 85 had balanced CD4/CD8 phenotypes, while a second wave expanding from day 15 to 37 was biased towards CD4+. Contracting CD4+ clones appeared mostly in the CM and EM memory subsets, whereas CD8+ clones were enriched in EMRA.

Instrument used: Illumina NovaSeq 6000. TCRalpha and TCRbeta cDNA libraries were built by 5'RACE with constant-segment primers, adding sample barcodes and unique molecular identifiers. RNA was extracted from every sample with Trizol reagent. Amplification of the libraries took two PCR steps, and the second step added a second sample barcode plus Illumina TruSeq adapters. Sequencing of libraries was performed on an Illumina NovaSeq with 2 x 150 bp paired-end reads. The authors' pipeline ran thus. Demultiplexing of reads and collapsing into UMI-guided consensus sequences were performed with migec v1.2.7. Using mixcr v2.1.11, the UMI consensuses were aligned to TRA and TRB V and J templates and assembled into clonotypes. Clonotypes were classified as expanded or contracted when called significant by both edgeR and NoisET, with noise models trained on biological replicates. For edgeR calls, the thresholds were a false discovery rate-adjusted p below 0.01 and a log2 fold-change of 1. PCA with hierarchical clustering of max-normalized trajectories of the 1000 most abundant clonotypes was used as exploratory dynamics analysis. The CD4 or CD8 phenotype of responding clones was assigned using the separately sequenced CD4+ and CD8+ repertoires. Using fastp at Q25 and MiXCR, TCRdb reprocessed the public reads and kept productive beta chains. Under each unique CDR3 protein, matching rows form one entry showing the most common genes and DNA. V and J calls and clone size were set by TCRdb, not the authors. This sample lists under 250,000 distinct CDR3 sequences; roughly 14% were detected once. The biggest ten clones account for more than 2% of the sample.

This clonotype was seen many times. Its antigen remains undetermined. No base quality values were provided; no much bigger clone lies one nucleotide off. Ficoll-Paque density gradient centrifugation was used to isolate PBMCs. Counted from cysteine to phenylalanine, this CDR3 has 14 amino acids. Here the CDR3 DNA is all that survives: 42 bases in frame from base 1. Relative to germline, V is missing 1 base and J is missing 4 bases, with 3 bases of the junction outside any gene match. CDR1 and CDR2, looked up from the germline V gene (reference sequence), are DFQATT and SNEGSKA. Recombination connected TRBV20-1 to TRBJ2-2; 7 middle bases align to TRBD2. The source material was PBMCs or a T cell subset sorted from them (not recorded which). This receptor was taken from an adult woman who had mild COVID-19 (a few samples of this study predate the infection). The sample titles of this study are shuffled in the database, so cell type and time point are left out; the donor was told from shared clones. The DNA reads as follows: TGCAGTGCTAGAGCTCCGGGGGGCACCGGGGAGCTGTTTTTT. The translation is CSARAPGGTGELFF.